This passage covers 30 T cell receptor beta chains from one sample sequenced in a study of T-cell memory formation after mild COVID-19. A single record per CDR3 protein comes from TCRdb applying MiXCR to the 5' RACE reads. The repertoire holds around 420,000 distinct CDR3 sequences, with 24% as singletons. The specimen sequenced was PBMCs or a T cell subset sorted from them (not recorded which). These receptors were collected from an adult woman who had mild COVID-19 (a few samples of this study predate the infection). Cell type and time point are not known.

This clonotype showed up just a few times. This chain uses TRBV20-1 with TRBJ2-7, with D perhaps matching TRBD1 (6 bases). The germline V gene has CDR1 DFQATT and CDR2 SNEGSKA (reference sequence). V was cut by 3 bases and J by 4 bases, with 16 bases left in between. The length of the CDR3 is 14 residues. For the CDR3, the DNA is TGCAGTGCTAGTAAGCCGGACAGAAGATACGAGCAGTACTTC. This codes for CSASKPDRRYEQYF.

The genes are TRBV4-3 and TRBJ2-1; D remains unclear. Germline values: CDR1 LGHNA, CDR2 YSLEER. This CDR3 contains 15 residues. The V and J ends lost 0 bases and 6 bases respectively, with 12 bases between them. As DNA, the CDR3 is TGCGCCAGCAGCCAAGATCCTACTGGCATCAATGAGCAGTTCTTC. Its translation: CASSQDPTGINEQFF.

The V gene is TRBV12-3 or TRBV12-4, the J gene TRBJ2-1, with 8 bases matching TRBD2. Trimming took 3 bases from V and 10 from J; bases not matched to a gene: 11. CDR3 length: 15 residues. The CDR3 sequence is CASSLMPGLEYEQFF. The CDR3 nucleotides read TGTGCCAGCAGTTTGATGCCGGGACTAGAATACGAGCAGTTCTTC.

This chain connects TRBV7-9 to TRBJ2-7; D unclear. This CDR3 has 14 amino acids. Germline V gene data show CDR1 as SEHNR and CDR2 as FQNEAQ (reference sequence). V lost 4 bases and J lost 1, with 11 bases in between. The CDR3 DNA is TGTGCCAGCAGCTATCCTCTTGATTCCTACGAGCAGTACTTC. This encodes CASSYPLDSYEQYF. The full variable domain, completed using reference TRBV7-9 and TRBJ2-7, is DTGVSQNPRHKITKRGQNVTFRCDPISEHNRLYWYRQTLGQGPEFLTYFQNEAQLEKSRLLSDRFSAERPKGSFSTLEIQRTEQGDSAMYLCASSYPLDSYEQYFGPGTRLTVT.

The chain uses TRBV29-1 and TRBJ2-2, with 10 bases identical to TRBD2. This CDR3 is built from 15 residues. CDR1 is SQVTM and CDR2 is ANQGSEA in the germline V gene. Trimming at V came to 7 bases and at J to 3 bases, leaving 8 bases not matched to a gene. CDR3 in DNA: TGCAGCGGCCTACTAGCGGGGAGGTACACCGGGGAGCTGTTTTTT. Translated, it gives CSGLLAGRYTGELFF.

In its sample, this clonotype was seen many times. The chain links TRBV2 to TRBJ2-1, with D tentatively TRBD2 (6 bases). CDR1 is SNHLY, CDR2 FYNNEI, per germline. V dropped 6 bases and J dropped 0 bases, with 9 bases sitting between them. The CDR3 length is 14 residues. DNA for the CDR3: TGTGCCAGCAGAGAGGAGGGCTCCTACAATGAGCAGTTCTTC. Protein sequence: CASREEGSYNEQFF.

This clonotype has ten or more counts. This chain connects TRBV5-1 to TRBJ2-7, with TRBD2 identical over 12 bases. The ends lost 1 base at V and 4 bases at J; junction bases unmatched: 15. The length of the CDR3 is 19 residues. In germline, CDR1 is SGHRS, CDR2 YFSETQ. CDR3 bases: TGCGCCAGCAGCTTGAGCGGACTAGCGGGACGTAGTTTCCCATACGAGCAGTACTTC. Residues: CASSLSGLAGRSFPYEQYF. Full variable domain (missing parts from reference TRBV5-1 and TRBJ2-7): KAGVTQTPRYLIKTRGQQVTLSCSPISGHRSVSWYQQTPGQGLQFLFEYFSETQRNKGNFPGRFSGRQFSNSRSEMNVSTLELGDSALYLCASSLSGLAGRSFPYEQYFGPGTRLTVT.

The V gene is TRBV12-3 or TRBV12-4, the J gene TRBJ2-5; no clear D gene. The CDR3 has 11 amino acids. V lost 8 bases to trimming and J lost 1 base, with 5 bases between them. The CDR3 is CASALQETQYF. The CDR3 nucleotides read TGTGCCAGCGCTCTCCAAGAGACCCAGTACTTC.

The V and J genes are TRBV5-1 and TRBJ1-2; 9 nucleotides match TRBD1. The CDR3 has 14 residues. V gave up 0 bases and J gave up 8 bases; unmatched junction bases: 5. Looked up from germline, CDR1 is SGHRS and CDR2 is YFSETQ. This CDR3 is CASSLGGQGRGYTF. The CDR3 nucleotides are TGCGCCAGCAGCTTGGGGGGACAGGGACGAGGCTACACCTTC.

This clonotype was seen a handful of times. J is TRBJ2-7 and V is TRBV29-1, with D uncertain. The V gene lost 0 bases and the J gene lost 6 bases, with 9 bases spanning the gap. This CDR3 is built from 12 residues. Germline CDR1 reads SQVTM; CDR2 reads ANQGSEA. The CDR3 protein is CSVEDVGPEQYF. The CDR3, as DNA: TGCAGCGTTGAAGATGTAGGGCCCGAGCAGTACTTC.

The chain recombines TRBV6-2 or TRBV6-3 with TRBJ2-1; 7 bases agree with TRBD2. Germline values: CDR1 MNHEY, CDR2 SVGEGT. The V gene end was trimmed by 2 bases and the J gene end by 4 bases; junction bases not matched to a gene: 8. The CDR3 has 16 amino acids. CDR3 region: CASSYPLSGNYNEQFF. For the CDR3, the DNA is TGTGCCAGCAGTTACCCCTTAAGCGGGAATTACAATGAGCAGTTCTTC.

The gene calls are TRBV29-1 and TRBJ2-1, with D maybe TRBD1 (6 bases). Trimming took 3 bases from V and 2 from J, leaving 8 bases between them. The CDR3 totals 13 residues. The germline V gene encodes CDR1 SQVTM and CDR2 ANQGSEA. DNA for the CDR3: TGCAGCGTTGATCGGACAGCCTACAATGAGCAGTTCTTC. Amino acid sequence: CSVDRTAYNEQFF.

In nucleotides, the CDR3 is TGCGCCAGCAGCTTGGTATTACAGGGGATGGGTGAGCAGTTCTTC. Translation gives CASSLVLQGMGEQFF. The chain links TRBV5-1 to TRBJ2-1, with 7 bases that match TRBD1. After removal of 0 bases from V and 9 bases from J, the junction contained 9 bases not matched to a gene. The CDR3 totals 15 residues. CDR1 and CDR2 (germline): SGHRS, YFSETQ. Full variable domain (outside the CDR3, taken from reference TRBV5-1 and TRBJ2-1): KAGVTQTPRYLIKTRGQQVTLSCSPISGHRSVSWYQQTPGQGLQFLFEYFSETQRNKGNFPGRFSGRQFSNSRSEMNVSTLELGDSALYLCASSLVLQGMGEQFFGPGTRLTVL.

This chain links TRBV3-1 with TRBJ2-2, with D tentatively TRBD1 or TRBD2 (5 bases each). This CDR3 region has 15 residues. Per the germline V gene, CDR1 is LGHDT and CDR2 is YNNKEL (reference sequence). V shed 6 bases and J shed 0 bases, with 11 bases lying between them. The CDR3 loop is CASSFGTTNTGELFF. In DNA, the CDR3 is TGTGCCAGCAGTTTCGGGACCACGAACACCGGGGAGCTGTTTTTT.

This clonotype was counted at least ten times. The chain couples TRBV5-5 to TRBJ2-1; TRBD2 is a possible D gene (5 bases). Between the trimmed V and J ends, which lost 0 bases and 9 bases, there was a span of 16 bases. CDR3 length: 15 residues. CDR1 is SGHKS and CDR2 is YYEKEE in the germline V gene (reference sequence). As DNA, the CDR3 is TGTGCCAGCAGCTTGGAAGTCGCCGGACTCCGTGAGCAGTTCTTC. Protein product: CASSLEVAGLREQFF.

This clonotype occurred a few times. The genes are TRBV19 and TRBJ2-7; tentative D call: TRBD1 (6 bases). V lost 3 bases and J lost 0, with 12 bases in between. CDR3 length equals 15 residues. Germline values: CDR1 LNHDA, CDR2 SQIVND (reference sequence). The CDR3 here is CASSITPDSSYEQYF. The CDR3 DNA reads as TGTGCCAGTAGTATCACTCCGGACAGCTCCTACGAGCAGTACTTC.

This clonotype was picked up a small number of times. The rearrangement uses TRBV6-5 and TRBJ1-1, with 9 bases fitting TRBD1. The germline V gene has CDR1 MNHEY and CDR2 SVGAGI. V dropped 8 bases and J dropped 6; count of bases not matched to a gene: 7. This CDR3 has 13 amino acids. The CDR3 here is CASQDRGVPEAFF. CDR3 DNA sequence: TGTGCCAGCCAAGACAGGGGGGTGCCTGAAGCTTTCTTT.

The CDR3 coding sequence is TGTGCCAGCAGCCAGGATCCGGGACTAGCGGGAGTACGTGAGCAGTTCTTC. It is translated as CASSQDPGLAGVREQFF. The chain is built from TRBV7-9 and TRBJ2-1, with 14 bases aligning to TRBD2. Germline lookup yields CDR1 SEHNR and CDR2 FQNEAQ (reference sequence). Unmatched junction bases numbered 12, after V lost 5 bases and J lost 9 bases. The CDR3 is made up of 17 amino acids.

This clonotype was seen only a few times. V usage is TRBV6-5 and J usage is TRBJ2-7; no clear D gene. This CDR3 has 13 amino acids. V was pared by 2 bases and J by 6 bases, with 11 bases between. Looked up from germline, CDR1 is MNHEY and CDR2 is SVGAGI. CDR3 loop: CASSYSPLGEQYF. The CDR3 DNA is TGTGCCAGCAGTTACAGCCCGCTGGGCGAGCAGTACTTC.

V and J are TRBV12-3 or TRBV12-4 and TRBJ2-5; D is ambiguous. This CDR3 spans 16 amino acids. The V gene lost 1 base and the J gene lost 5 bases, with 17 bases spanning the gap. CDR3 loop: CASSLGAAPASETQYF. CDR3 bases: TGTGCCAGCAGTTTAGGGGCAGCACCTGCCTCGGAGACCCAGTACTTC.

This sequence joins TRBV7-6 and TRBJ2-1; 10 bases align to TRBD1. Germline V lookup: CDR1 SGHVS, CDR2 FNYEAQ. The CDR3 contains 16 residues. V was clipped by 0 bases and J by 8 bases; unmatched bases: 7. This chain's CDR3 is CASSLAIGQGGYEQFF. In DNA form, the CDR3 reads TGTGCCAGCAGCTTAGCTATAGGACAGGGGGGCTATGAGCAGTTCTTC.

This clonotype showed up just a few times. CDR3 residues: CASRTGHTDTQYF. In nucleotides, the CDR3 is TGTGCCAGCCGGACAGGGCACACAGATACGCAGTATTTT. The gene calls are TRBV25-1 and TRBJ2-3; 8 positions agree with TRBD1. The CDR3 sequence is 13 residues long. With V trimmed by 8 bases and J by 2 bases, 3 bases remained unmatched. The germline CDR1 and CDR2 sequences are MGHDK and SYGVNS. Full variable domain (missing parts from reference TRBV25-1 and TRBJ2-3): EADIYQTPRYLVIGTGKKITLECSQTMGHDKMYWYQQDPGMELHLIHYSYGVNSTEKGDLSSESTVSRIRTEHFPLTLESARPSHTSQYLCASRTGHTDTQYFGPGTRLTVL.

This chain joins TRBV11-3 and TRBJ1-1; perhaps TRBD1 as D (6 bases). Germline V gene data show CDR1 as SGHNT and CDR2 as YENEEA. The CDR3 sequence is 14 residues long. The V end was cut by 2 bases, the J end by 2 bases, with 9 bases between. CDR3 protein: CASSLNRANTEAFF. The CDR3 nucleotides are TGTGCCAGCAGCTTAAACAGGGCCAACACTGAAGCTTTCTTT.

The CDR3 region has the DNA TGTGCCAGCAGTGAGTTTTACAGCCAAGAGACCCAGTACTTC. Translation gives CASSEFYSQETQYF. This chain connects TRBV2 to TRBJ2-5; D uncertain. From germline, CDR1 is SNHLY and CDR2 FYNNEI. V was cut by 3 bases and J by 1 base, with 9 bases left in between. The CDR3 contains 14 residues.

This clonotype was counted only a few times. V and J are TRBV20-1 and TRBJ2-7; D is ambiguous. Between the trimmed V and J ends, which lost 6 bases and 3 bases, there was a span of 12 bases. Germline assignment: CDR1 DFQATT and CDR2 SNEGSKA (reference sequence). The CDR3 consists of 12 residues. The DNA of the CDR3 is TGCAGTGCCAGTTACGGCGGCTACGAGCAGTACTTC. This encodes CSASYGGYEQYF.

This clonotype was seen a handful of times. The chain carries TRBV12-3 or TRBV12-4 and TRBJ2-5; TRBD2 aligns across 13 bases. Losses at the gene ends were 6 bases for V and 5 bases for J; bases not matched to a gene: 6. This CDR3 is 15 amino acids long. In DNA, the CDR3 is TGTGCCAGCAGAAGAGGACTAGCGGGAGACGAGACCCAGTACTTC. Translating it yields CASRRGLAGDETQYF.

This chain connects TRBV11-1 to TRBJ2-7, with D perhaps given as TRBD1 or TRBD2 (6 bases each). This CDR3 is built from 16 residues. V was pared by 5 bases and J by 0 bases, with 17 bases between. Per the germline V gene, CDR1 is SGHAT and CDR2 is FQDESV (reference sequence). The CDR3 here is CASSPFGGSSSYEQYF. CDR3 sequence (DNA): TGTGCCAGCAGCCCGTTCGGGGGCTCTAGCTCCTACGAGCAGTACTTC.

This chain joins TRBV7-2 and TRBJ1-5; D unresolved. The CDR3 runs to 14 residues. In germline, CDR1 is SGHTA, CDR2 FQGNSA. V lost 1 base and J lost 3, with 7 bases in between. CDR3 in DNA: TGTGCCAGCAGCTTAGACAGCGACAATCAGCCCCAGCATTTT. Protein product: CASSLDSDNQPQHF.

This clonotype appeared a few times. The chain recombines TRBV5-5 with TRBJ2-3; 9 bases are a match to TRBD1. The CDR3 consists of 15 residues. The germline V gene has CDR1 SGHKS and CDR2 YYEKEE (reference sequence). V trimming: 3 bases; J trimming: 4 bases; junction bases outside the gene matches: 6. In DNA form, the CDR3 reads TGTGCCAGCAGCTCGGGACAGGGTTGGTCAGATACGCAGTATTTT. This codes for CASSSGQGWSDTQYF.

The chain recombines TRBV11-3 with TRBJ1-2; D is ambiguous. V gave up 1 base and J gave up 2 bases, with 11 bases separating them. Germline lookup yields CDR1 SGHNT and CDR2 YENEEA. The CDR3 covers 15 residues. The CDR3 sequence: CASSLVGRRNYGYTF. The CDR3 coding sequence is TGTGCCAGCAGCTTAGTAGGCAGAAGAAACTATGGCTACACCTTC.